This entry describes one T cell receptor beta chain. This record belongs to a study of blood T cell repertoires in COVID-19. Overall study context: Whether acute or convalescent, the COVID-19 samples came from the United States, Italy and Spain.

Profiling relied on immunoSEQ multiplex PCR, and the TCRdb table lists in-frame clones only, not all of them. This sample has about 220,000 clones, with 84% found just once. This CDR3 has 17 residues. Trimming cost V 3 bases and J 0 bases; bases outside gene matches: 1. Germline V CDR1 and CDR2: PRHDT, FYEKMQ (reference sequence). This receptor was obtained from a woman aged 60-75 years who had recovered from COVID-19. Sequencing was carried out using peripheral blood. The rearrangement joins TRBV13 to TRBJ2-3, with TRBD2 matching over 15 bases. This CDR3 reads CASSFGTSGGSTDTQYF. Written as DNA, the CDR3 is TGTGCCAGCAGCTTCGGGACTAGCGGGGGGAGCACAGATACGCAGTATTTT.